The present T cell receptor (beta chain) was sequenced within a study of early T cells in non-severe SARS-CoV-2 infection. Whole-study context: Investigators sequenced bulk RNA drawn from unsorted whole blood, and chains remained unpaired.

TCRdb reanalysed the 5' RACE reads using MiXCR and keeps one entry per CDR3 protein. Of more than 20,000 distinct CDR3 sequences listed, 4% to 5.5% are singletons. This clonotype was observed at least ten times. The antigen remains unidentified. Study-wide results and caveats: VDJdb matching, biased toward anti-spike CD8 responses, missed private and CD4 specificities.

This CDR3 spans 13 amino acids. CDR1 and CDR2 from the germline V gene are ENHRY and SYGVKD. The V gene lost 3 bases and the J gene lost 7 bases, with 7 bases spanning the gap. Sequencing used whole blood. The receptor comes from an adult who was a healthcare worker with PCR-confirmed SARS-CoV-2 infection or an uninfected control (not recorded which). The chain uses TRBV10-3 and TRBJ1-6, with no clear D. CDR3 in DNA: TGTGCCATCAGTGACGGAGGGAATTCACCCCTCCACTTT. Protein sequence: CAISDGGNSPLHF.